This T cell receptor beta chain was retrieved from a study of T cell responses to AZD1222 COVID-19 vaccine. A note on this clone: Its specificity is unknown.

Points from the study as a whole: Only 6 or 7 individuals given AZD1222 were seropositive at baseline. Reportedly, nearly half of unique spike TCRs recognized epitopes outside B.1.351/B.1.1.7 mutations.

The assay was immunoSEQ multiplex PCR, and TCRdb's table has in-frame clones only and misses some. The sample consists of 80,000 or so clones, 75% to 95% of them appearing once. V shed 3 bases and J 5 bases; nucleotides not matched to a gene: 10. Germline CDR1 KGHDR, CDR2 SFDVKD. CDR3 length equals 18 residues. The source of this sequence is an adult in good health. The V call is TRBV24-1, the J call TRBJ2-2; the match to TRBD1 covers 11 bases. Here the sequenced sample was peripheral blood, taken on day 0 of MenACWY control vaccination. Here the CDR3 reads CATSDAGTGGIVTGELFF. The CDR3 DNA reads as TGTGCCACCAGTGATGCCGGGACAGGGGGAATAGTAACCGGGGAGCTGTTTTTT.